These 29 T cell receptor beta chains originate from one sample sequenced in a study of T cell responses to AZD1222 COVID-19 vaccine. Generated by immunoSEQ multiplex PCR, the TCRdb table keeps only in-frame clones and is missing some. The top ten clones hold more than 2.5% of a sample with about 120,000 clones, about 92% of them seen once. Sequencing used peripheral blood, obtained on day 0 of AZD1222 vaccination. Source of these receptors: an adult in good health.

The chain has TRBV28 and TRBJ1-2; D gene uncertain. The germline V gene has CDR1 MDHEN and CDR2 SYDVKM. The CDR3 runs to 11 residues. Trimming shortened V by 10 bases and J by 4 bases, and 10 bases separated the two germline ends. The CDR3 is CATSGSYGYTF. The CDR3, as DNA: TGTGCCACCTCCGGGTCCTATGGCTACACCTTC.

The chain couples TRBV10-3 to TRBJ2-1; no firm D call. V lost 2 bases, J lost 10 bases, and 12 bases lay in between. Per the germline V gene, CDR1 is ENHRY and CDR2 is SYGVKD. CDR3 length: 13 amino acids. Written as DNA, the CDR3 is TGTGCCATCAGTGAGAGGCGCGATACCGAGCAGTTCTTC. This sequence encodes CAISERRDTEQFF.

The gene calls are TRBV11-2 and TRBJ1-6, with unresolved D. The germline CDR1 and CDR2 sequences are SGHAT and FQNNGV. Trimming removed 4 bases from V and 9 bases from J, with 19 bases in between. The CDR3 spans 16 residues. The CDR3 DNA is TGTGCCAGCAGCTCCAATTGGTGGGATCTGTCTTCACCCCTCCACTTT. Translated: CASSSNWWDLSSPLHF.

The rearrangement links TRBV19 to TRBJ2-1; 12 bases line up with TRBD2. The CDR3 covers 17 residues. Germline V gene lookup returns CDR1 LNHDA and CDR2 SQIVND (reference sequence). The V segment lost 7 bases and the J segment 6 bases; nucleotides outside the gene matches: 13. This CDR3 is CASTAGLAGGVSNEQFF. The CDR3 DNA is TGTGCCAGTACCGCTGGGCTAGCGGGAGGGGTCTCCAATGAGCAGTTCTTC.

The V gene is TRBV6-4, the J gene TRBJ2-7; TRBD2 matches at 14 bases. V was clipped by 2 bases and J by 5 bases; unmatched bases: 2. The CDR3 runs to 15 residues. The germline V gene encodes CDR1 MRHNA and CDR2 SNTAGT. The CDR3 DNA is TGTGCCAGCAGTGACGGGACTAGCGGGAGTAACGAGCAGTACTTC. Translated: CASSDGTSGSNEQYF.

The V and J genes are TRBV28 and TRBJ1-1; D possibly corresponds to TRBD1 (6 bases). Trimming cost V 8 bases and J 3 bases, with 13 bases left between them. This CDR3 has 13 residues. The germline gives CDR1 MDHEN, CDR2 SYDVKM. CDR3 coding DNA: TGTGCCAGCGGCTTTAGGGGGTACACTGAAGCTTTCTTT. This codes for CASGFRGYTEAFF. The full variable domain, with the rest looked up from reference TRBV28 and TRBJ1-1, is DVKVTQSSRYLVKRTGEKVFLECVQDMDHENMFWYRQDPGLGLRLIYFSYDVKMKEKGDIPEGYSVSREKKERFSLILESASTNQTSMYLCASGFRGYTEAFFGQGTRLTVV.

The chain combines TRBV15 with TRBJ2-2; 7 positions agree with TRBD1. V shed 0 bases and J 5 bases; nucleotides not matched to a gene: 3. The CDR3 length is 15 residues. Germline CDR1 reads LNHNV; CDR2 reads YYDKDF (reference sequence). CDR3 in DNA: TGTGCCACCAGCAGAGAGGCAGGGGGAACCGGGGAGCTGTTTTTT. Translated: CATSREAGGTGELFF.

The chain uses TRBV28 and TRBJ2-7; D is uncertain. This CDR3 has 12 amino acids. Germline CDR1 reads MDHEN; CDR2 reads SYDVKM. V was shortened by 1 base and J by 1 base, with 2 bases between the two germline ends. CDR3 DNA: TGTGCCAGCAGTTTATTGTCCTACGAGCAGTACTTC. Translating it yields CASSLLSYEQYF. Drawing the rest from reference TRBV28 and TRBJ2-7, the complete variable domain is DVKVTQSSRYLVKRTGEKVFLECVQDMDHENMFWYRQDPGLGLRLIYFSYDVKMKEKGDIPEGYSVSREKKERFSLILESASTNQTSMYLCASSLLSYEQYFGPGTRLTVT.

J is TRBJ1-2 and V is TRBV28; tentative D call: TRBD1 (5 bases). CDR1 MDHEN and CDR2 SYDVKM come from the germline V gene. The CDR3 contains 14 residues. Trimming stripped 3 bases from V and 5 bases from J, with 13 bases between. CDR3 protein: CASSLALQGYGYTF. The CDR3 nucleotides read TGTGCCAGCAGTTTGGCATTGCAGGGATATGGCTACACCTTC.

The chain links TRBV11-2 to TRBJ2-7, with D possibly being TRBD1 (5 bases). The length of the CDR3 is 14 residues. Germline CDR1 is SGHAT and CDR2 is FQNNGV. V dropped 3 bases and J dropped 3 bases, with 12 bases sitting between them. This chain's CDR3 is CASSLGQGLYEQYF. CDR3 nucleotides: TGTGCCAGCAGCTTGGGTCAGGGCCTCTACGAGCAGTACTTC.

The genes are TRBV21-1 and TRBJ2-7; TRBD2, the table's D call, lacks a check against the DNA. TRBV21-1 is a known pseudogene. This CDR3 comprises 16 residues. CDR3 sequence reads: CASSIRTSERTYEQYF. The CDR3 region has the DNA TGTGCCAGCAGCATTCGGACTAGCGAGAGGACCTACGAGCAGTACTTC.

The chain couples TRBV6-2 or TRBV6-3 to TRBJ2-1, with D possibly TRBD2 on 6 matching bases. The CDR3 runs 13 residues. Per the germline V gene, CDR1 is MNHEY and CDR2 is SVGEGT. The V end lost 6 bases, the J end lost 12 bases, and 18 bases lay between the germline ends. CDR3 sequence (DNA): TGTGCCAGCAGCCCCCGGGTAGCGGATGGGCAGTTCTTC. This codes for CASSPRVADGQFF.

The V and J genes are TRBV6-5 and TRBJ2-3, with 8 bases identical to TRBD2. Trimming took 7 bases from V and 1 from J; bases not matched to a gene: 7. The CDR3 contains 15 residues. Looked up from germline, CDR1 is MNHEY and CDR2 is SVGAGI. CDR3 sequence: CASKSTTSGTDTQYF. Here the CDR3 DNA reads TGTGCCAGCAAATCAACGACTAGCGGCACAGATACGCAGTATTTT.

A single count supports this clone. This chain links TRBV18 with TRBJ2-7; D perhaps matches TRBD2 (6 bases). The CDR3 spans 13 residues. The V and J ends lost 2 bases and 1 base respectively, with 6 bases between them. Germline assignment: CDR1 KGHSH and CDR2 LQKENI. CDR3 DNA: TGTGCCAGCTCACCAGGGAGGTCCTACGAGCAGTACTTC. Translation gives CASSPGRSYEQYF.

The chain uses TRBV29-1 and TRBJ2-1; D possibly corresponds to TRBD1 (5 bases). The CDR3 runs 11 residues. V was trimmed by 6 bases and J by 8 bases, leaving 11 bases between them. The germline V gene has CDR1 SQVTM and CDR2 ANQGSEA. This CDR3 is CSVERGHEQFF. The CDR3 bases are TGCAGCGTAGAAAGGGGCCATGAGCAGTTCTTC.

The gene calls are TRBV5-4 and TRBJ1-2; no clear D. Trimming stripped 8 bases from V and 2 bases from J, with 16 bases between. Germline-derived CDR1 and CDR2 are SGHNT and YYREEE (reference sequence). CDR3 length: 14 residues. The DNA for the CDR3 is TGTGCCAGTAGGGCAGAAGTATTGAACTATGGCTACACCTTC. This codes for CASRAEVLNYGYTF.

The chain joins TRBV7-2 to TRBJ2-5; 12 bases align to TRBD2. Germline CDR1 reads SGHTA; CDR2 reads FQGNSA. The J segment lost 5 bases and the V segment lost 5 bases, leaving 9 bases of the junction unmatched. The CDR3 extends over 16 amino acids. The CDR3 DNA follows: TGTGCCAGCAGCCCGGACGGGACTAGCGGGCTCGAGACCCAGTACTTC. As protein: CASSPDGTSGLETQYF.

This sequence joins TRBV11-2 and TRBJ2-3; D perhaps matches TRBD2 (5 bases). This CDR3 comprises 14 residues. Trimming stripped 3 bases from V and 4 bases from J, with 11 bases between. Germline V gene sequence: CDR1 SGHAT, CDR2 FQNNGV. This CDR3 is CASSFGLLSDTQYF. The CDR3 bases are TGTGCCAGCAGCTTCGGACTTCTATCAGATACGCAGTATTTT.

A single count supports this clone. This sequence joins TRBV10-3 and TRBJ2-5; 7 positions match TRBD2. In germline, CDR1 is ENHRY, CDR2 SYGVKD. Trimming removed 5 bases from V and 3 bases from J; junction bases left unmatched: 9. This CDR3 contains 15 residues. CDR3 in amino acids: CAISSSGSGKETQYF. The CDR3 coding sequence is TGTGCCATCAGTTCCTCAGGCAGCGGGAAAGAGACCCAGTACTTC.

The gene calls are TRBV27 and TRBJ1-2; a weak D match, TRBD1 (5 bases). V lost 6 bases and J lost 4, with 12 bases in between. This CDR3 comprises 13 residues. Germline V gene data show CDR1 as MNHEY and CDR2 as SMNVEV (reference sequence). The CDR3 DNA follows: TGTGCCAGCAGGGGCTTTCAGGGCTATGGCTACACCTTC. Residues: CASRGFQGYGYTF.

The V gene is TRBV3-1 (or the pseudogene TRBV3-2), the J gene TRBJ1-2, with D maybe TRBD1 (6 bases). CDR3 length: 18 residues. Per the germline V gene, CDR1 is LGHDT and CDR2 is YNNKEL (reference sequence). Deletions cut 4 bases from V and 5 bases from J, with 26 bases between. This CDR3 is CASSLNRERGGYGYGYTF. The DNA of the CDR3 is TGTGCCAGCAGCCTAAACAGGGAGAGAGGGGGGTATGGATATGGCTACACCTTC.

The rearrangement links TRBV6-4 to TRBJ2-1, with a possible D match to TRBD1 (6 bases). Trimming shortened V by 6 bases and J by 10 bases, and 19 bases separated the two germline ends. The CDR3 totals 14 residues. CDR1 MRHNA and CDR2 SNTAGT come from the germline V gene. The CDR3 spells CASSTDSLAIEQFF. Written as DNA, the CDR3 is TGTGCCAGCAGCACGGACAGTCTAGCTATAGAGCAGTTCTTC.

About this clone: The junction departs from germline at one end; a sequencing error may be responsible. The rearrangement joins TRBV5-4 to TRBJ1-2, with unresolved D. The germline gives CDR1 SGHNT, CDR2 YYREEE (reference sequence). This CDR3 has 12 amino acids. CDR3: CAGSLKSYGYTF. The DNA of the CDR3 is TGTGCCGGCAGCCTAAAGAGCTATGGCTACACCTTC.

The V gene is TRBV6-2 or TRBV6-3, the J gene TRBJ2-3, with 7 bases identical to TRBD1. With 1 base clipped from V and 3 bases from J, the junction kept 7 bases outside the gene matches. CDR1 MNHEY and CDR2 SVGEGT come from the germline V gene. CDR3 size: 16 residues. Here the CDR3 reads CASSYWVTGVTDTQYF. CDR3 nucleotide sequence: TGTGCCAGCAGTTACTGGGTCACAGGGGTAACAGATACGCAGTATTTT.

This chain uses TRBV3-1 (or the pseudogene TRBV3-2) with TRBJ1-2, with TRBD1 matching over 11 bases. The CDR3 is 16 residues long. Germline values: CDR1 LGHDT, CDR2 YNNKEL (reference sequence). J was trimmed by 7 bases and V by 7 bases; bases with no gene match: 14. CDR3 protein: CASNPSLDRGRGGYTF. CDR3 bases: TGTGCCAGCAACCCAAGTCTGGACAGGGGGCGGGGTGGCTACACCTTC.

This chain joins TRBV6-5 and TRBJ1-1; TRBD1 matches 8 bases. This CDR3 comprises 14 residues. CDR1 and CDR2 (germline): MNHEY, SVGAGI. After removal of 6 bases from V and 8 bases from J, the junction contained 11 bases not matched to a gene. Here the CDR3 reads CASRSGGALEEAFF. The CDR3 DNA is TGTGCCAGCAGATCAGGGGGCGCTTTGGAGGAAGCTTTCTTT.

The chain couples TRBV4-1 to TRBJ2-7; no reliable D call. Between the trimmed V and J ends, which lost 1 base and 3 bases, there was a span of 10 bases. Per the germline V gene, CDR1 is MGHRA and CDR2 is YSYEKL. The CDR3 covers 14 residues. CDR3 loop: CASSQGGSGYEQYF. The CDR3 DNA reads as TGCGCCAGCAGCCAAGGGGGTTCAGGCTACGAGCAGTACTTC.

The rearrangement joins TRBV4-2 to TRBJ2-1; either TRBD1 or TRBD2 may fit D (5 bases each). The ends were cut back, 1 base at V and 3 bases at J, with 13 bases in the middle. This CDR3 is 16 amino acids long. Per the germline V gene, CDR1 is LGHNA and CDR2 is YNFKEQ. The CDR3 sequence is CASSQGDPRGYNEQFF. The CDR3 DNA sequence: TGTGCCAGCAGCCAAGGGGACCCGAGGGGCTACAATGAGCAGTTCTTC.

The rearrangement uses TRBV4-2 and TRBJ1-6; no clear D. The length of the CDR3 is 18 residues. The V gene's germline CDR1 is LGHNA and CDR2 YNFKEQ. The V end was cut by 0 bases, the J end by 9 bases, with 21 bases between. DNA of the CDR3: TGTGCCAGCAGCCAAGATGAAAATAGGGCTACAGATAGTTCACCCCTCCACTTT. Translating gives CASSQDENRATDSSPLHF.